This T cell receptor (beta chain) is drawn from a study of tumor-infiltrating lymphocytes in primary liver carcinoma. Study-wide background: All patients, whether men or women, fell within 30 to 69 years of age. Study-level points and caveats: Tumor region pairs outstripped tumor-adjacent and tumor-blood pairs in overlap.

From about 19-30 mg of unsorted bulk tissue, DNA and RNA were co-extracted together. With respect to this clonotype: The antigen is unknown. The junction departs from germline at one end; a sequencing error may be responsible.

CDR3 length: 15 amino acids. Germline V gives CDR1 SGHNT, CDR2 YYREEE (reference sequence). From about 490 ng of total RNA, TCR beta-specific cDNA was reverse-transcribed using a constant-region primer. Construction of TCR beta libraries relied on three successive nested multiplex PCR rounds employing slightly modified ARM-PCR. A C-beta reverse primer was combined with TRBV1-TRBV30 forward primers in the first two PCR rounds, and each round had 10 cycles. One entry per CDR3 protein, called by TCRdb with MiXCR from the multiplex PCR reads. The sample yields roughly 78,000 distinct CDR3 sequences, 60% to 80% seen once.

Input material: liver tumor tissue from sampling region 4. Subset described: tumor region T4, right-lateral pole. The rearrangement joins TRBV5-4 to TRBJ1-6; weak D call: TRBD1 (6 bases). The receptor comes from a woman aged 55-70 years with primary liver carcinoma and hepatitis B virus infection. The CDR3 here is CANSATQGNNLPLHF. CDR3 sequence (DNA): TGTGCCAACAGCGCAACTCAGGGGAACAATTTACCCCTCCACTTT.